The table lists the clone carrying this T cell receptor (beta chain) with a count of one. V was clipped by 3 bases and J by 15 bases; unmatched bases: 11. Germline assignment: CDR1 LNHNV and CDR2 YYDKDF (reference sequence). This CDR3 comprises 14 residues. The data were obtained in a study of cytomegalovirus exposure and HLA in healthy donors. Study background: Previous work identified 95 million to 120 million unique TCR beta sequences from approximately 190 million T cells.

Primers for the PCR totalled 60 Vbeta and 13 Jbeta. Libraries were prepared by immunoSEQ multiplex PCR; TCRdb keeps only in-frame clonotypes and omits some of them. The profile shows 200,000 to 300,000 clones, more than 70% of them singletons. This sequence was found in a boy under 18 in good health and CMV-seronegative. What was sequenced was PBMCs. The rearrangement joins TRBV15 to TRBJ1-3; TRBD1 aligns across 10 bases. CDR3 coding DNA: TGTGCCACCAGCAGGAAATTGGGGACAGGGGAAAAATATTTT. Its translation: CATSRKLGTGEKYF. The complete variable domain, with remaining parts taken from reference TRBV15 and TRBJ1-3, reads DAMVIQNPRYQVTQFGKPVTLSCSQTLNHNVMYWYQQKSSQAPKLLFHYYDKDFNNEADTPDNFQSRRPNTSFCFLDIRSPGLGDTAMYLCATSRKLGTGEKYFGEGSWLTVV.